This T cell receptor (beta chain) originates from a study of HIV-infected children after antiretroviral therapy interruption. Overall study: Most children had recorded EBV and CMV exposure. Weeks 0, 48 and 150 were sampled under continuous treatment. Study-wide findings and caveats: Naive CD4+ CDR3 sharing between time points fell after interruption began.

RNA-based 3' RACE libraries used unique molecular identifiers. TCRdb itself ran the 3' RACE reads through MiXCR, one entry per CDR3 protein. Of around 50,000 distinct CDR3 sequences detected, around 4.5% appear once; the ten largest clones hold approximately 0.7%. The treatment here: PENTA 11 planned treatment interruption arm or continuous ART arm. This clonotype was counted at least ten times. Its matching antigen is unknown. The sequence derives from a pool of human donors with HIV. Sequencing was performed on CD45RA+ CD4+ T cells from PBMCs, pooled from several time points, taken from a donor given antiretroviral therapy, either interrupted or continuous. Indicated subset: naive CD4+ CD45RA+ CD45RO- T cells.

CDR3 DNA: TGTGCCAGCAGTTTCGGACAGGGTCTTTACATTCAGTACTTC. Translation gives CASSFGQGLYIQYF. The rearrangement joins TRBV28 to TRBJ2-4; 8 nucleotides match TRBD1. Germline CDR1 and CDR2: MDHEN and SYDVKM. V lost 3 bases, J lost 8 bases, and 6 bases stayed unmatched. CDR3 length: 14 amino acids.